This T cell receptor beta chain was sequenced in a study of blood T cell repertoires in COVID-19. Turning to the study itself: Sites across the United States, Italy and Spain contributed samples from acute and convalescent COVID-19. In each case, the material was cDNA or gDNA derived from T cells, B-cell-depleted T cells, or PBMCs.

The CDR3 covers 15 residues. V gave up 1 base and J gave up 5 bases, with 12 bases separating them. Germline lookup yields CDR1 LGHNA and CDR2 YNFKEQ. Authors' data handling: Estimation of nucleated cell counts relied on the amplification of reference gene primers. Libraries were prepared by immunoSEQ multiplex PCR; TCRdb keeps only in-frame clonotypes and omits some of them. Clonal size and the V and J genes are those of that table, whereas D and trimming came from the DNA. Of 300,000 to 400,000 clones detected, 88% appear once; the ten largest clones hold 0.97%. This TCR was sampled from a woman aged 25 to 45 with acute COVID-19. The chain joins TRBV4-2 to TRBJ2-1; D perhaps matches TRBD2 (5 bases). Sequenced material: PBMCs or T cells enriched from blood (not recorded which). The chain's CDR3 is CASSQVALANNEQFF. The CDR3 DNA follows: TGTGCCAGCAGCCAAGTTGCCCTAGCAAACAATGAGCAGTTCTTC.